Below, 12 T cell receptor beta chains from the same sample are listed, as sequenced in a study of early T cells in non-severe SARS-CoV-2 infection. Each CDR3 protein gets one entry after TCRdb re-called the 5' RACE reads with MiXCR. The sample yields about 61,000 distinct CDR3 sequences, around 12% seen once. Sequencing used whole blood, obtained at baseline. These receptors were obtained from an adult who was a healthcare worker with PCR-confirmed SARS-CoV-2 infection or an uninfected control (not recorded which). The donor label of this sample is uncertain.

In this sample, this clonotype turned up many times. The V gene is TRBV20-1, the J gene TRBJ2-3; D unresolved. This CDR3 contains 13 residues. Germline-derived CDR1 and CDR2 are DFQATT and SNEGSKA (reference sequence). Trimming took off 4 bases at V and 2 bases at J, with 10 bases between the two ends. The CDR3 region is CSATVLLTDTQYF. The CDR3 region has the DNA TGCAGTGCTACGGTCCTCCTCACAGATACGCAGTATTTT.

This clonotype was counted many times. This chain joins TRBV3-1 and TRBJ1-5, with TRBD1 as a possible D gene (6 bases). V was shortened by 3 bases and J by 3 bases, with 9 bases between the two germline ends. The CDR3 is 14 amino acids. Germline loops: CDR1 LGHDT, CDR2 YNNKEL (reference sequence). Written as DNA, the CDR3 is TGTGCCAGCAGCCAGGGACACACCAATCAGCCCCAGCATTTT. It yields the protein CASSQGHTNQPQHF.

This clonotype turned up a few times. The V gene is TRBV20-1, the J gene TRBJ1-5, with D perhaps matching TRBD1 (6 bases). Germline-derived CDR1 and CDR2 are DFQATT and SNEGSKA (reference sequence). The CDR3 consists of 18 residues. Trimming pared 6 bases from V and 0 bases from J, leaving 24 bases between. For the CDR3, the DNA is TGCAGTGCGACATCGACGGGACAATGGGTTAATAGCAATCAGCCCCAGCATTTT. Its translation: CSATSTGQWVNSNQPQHF.

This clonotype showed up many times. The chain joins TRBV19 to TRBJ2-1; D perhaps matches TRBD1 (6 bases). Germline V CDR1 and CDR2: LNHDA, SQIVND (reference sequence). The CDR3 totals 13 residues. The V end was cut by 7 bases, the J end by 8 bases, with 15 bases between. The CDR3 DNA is TGTGCCAGTACTCACAGGGTGGGCGATGAGCAGTTCTTC. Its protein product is CASTHRVGDEQFF.

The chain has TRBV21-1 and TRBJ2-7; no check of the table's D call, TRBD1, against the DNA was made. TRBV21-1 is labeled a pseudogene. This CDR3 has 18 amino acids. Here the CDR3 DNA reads TGTGCCAGCAGCACGAACGCCGGGGGCAGGCTTCCCTCCCACGAGCAGTACGTC. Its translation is CASSTNAGGRLPSHEQYV.

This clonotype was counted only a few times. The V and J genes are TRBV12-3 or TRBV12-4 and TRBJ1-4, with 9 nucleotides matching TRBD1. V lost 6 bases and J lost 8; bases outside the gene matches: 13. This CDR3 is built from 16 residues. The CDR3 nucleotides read TGTGCCAGCAGCGGACAGGGGTTCCCTCGAGGGGAAAAACTGTTTTTT. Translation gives CASSGQGFPRGEKLFF.

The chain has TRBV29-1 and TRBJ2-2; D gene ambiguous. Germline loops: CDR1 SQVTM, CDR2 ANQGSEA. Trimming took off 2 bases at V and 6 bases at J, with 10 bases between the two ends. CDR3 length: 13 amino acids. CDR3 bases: TGCAGCGTTGAACAGTCTGTGTCCGGGGAGCTGTTTTTT. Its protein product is CSVEQSVSGELFF.

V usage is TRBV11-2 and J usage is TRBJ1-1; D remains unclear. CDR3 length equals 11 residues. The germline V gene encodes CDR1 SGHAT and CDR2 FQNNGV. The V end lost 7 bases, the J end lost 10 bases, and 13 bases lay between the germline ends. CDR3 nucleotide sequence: TGTGCCAGCACCCAGATGCATGGAGCTTTCTTT. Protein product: CASTQMHGAFF. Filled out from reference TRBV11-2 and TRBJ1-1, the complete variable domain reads EAGVAQSPRYKIIEKRQSVAFWCNPISGHATLYWYQQILGQGPKLLIQFQNNGVVDDSQLPKDRFSAERLKGVDSTLKIQPAKLEDSAVYLCASTQMHGAFFGQGTRLTVV.

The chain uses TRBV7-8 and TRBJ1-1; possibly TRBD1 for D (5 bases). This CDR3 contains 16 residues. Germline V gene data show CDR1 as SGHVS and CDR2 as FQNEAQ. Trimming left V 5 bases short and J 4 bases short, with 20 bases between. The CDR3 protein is CASSPLAGTRGTEAFF. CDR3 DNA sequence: TGTGCCAGCAGCCCCCTGGCAGGGACTAGGGGCACTGAAGCTTTCTTT.

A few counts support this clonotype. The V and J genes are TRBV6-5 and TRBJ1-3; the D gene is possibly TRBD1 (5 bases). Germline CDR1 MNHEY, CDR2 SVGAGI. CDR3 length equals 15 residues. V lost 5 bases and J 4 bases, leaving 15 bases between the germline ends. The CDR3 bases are TGTGCCAGCAGTCGGGGACCGCAAGGGGGAAACACCATATATTTT. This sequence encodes CASSRGPQGGNTIYF.

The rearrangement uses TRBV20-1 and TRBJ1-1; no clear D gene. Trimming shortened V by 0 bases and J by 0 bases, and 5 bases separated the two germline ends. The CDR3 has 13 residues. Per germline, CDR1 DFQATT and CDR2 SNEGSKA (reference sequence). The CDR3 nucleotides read TGCAGTGCTAGAGACAGCTTGAACACTGAAGCTTTCTTT. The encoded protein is CSARDSLNTEAFF.

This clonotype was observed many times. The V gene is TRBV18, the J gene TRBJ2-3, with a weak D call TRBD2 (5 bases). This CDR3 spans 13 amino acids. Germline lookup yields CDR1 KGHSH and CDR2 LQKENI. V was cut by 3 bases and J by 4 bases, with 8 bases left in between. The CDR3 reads CASSPWGADTQYF. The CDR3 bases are TGTGCCAGCTCACCTTGGGGAGCAGATACGCAGTATTTT.